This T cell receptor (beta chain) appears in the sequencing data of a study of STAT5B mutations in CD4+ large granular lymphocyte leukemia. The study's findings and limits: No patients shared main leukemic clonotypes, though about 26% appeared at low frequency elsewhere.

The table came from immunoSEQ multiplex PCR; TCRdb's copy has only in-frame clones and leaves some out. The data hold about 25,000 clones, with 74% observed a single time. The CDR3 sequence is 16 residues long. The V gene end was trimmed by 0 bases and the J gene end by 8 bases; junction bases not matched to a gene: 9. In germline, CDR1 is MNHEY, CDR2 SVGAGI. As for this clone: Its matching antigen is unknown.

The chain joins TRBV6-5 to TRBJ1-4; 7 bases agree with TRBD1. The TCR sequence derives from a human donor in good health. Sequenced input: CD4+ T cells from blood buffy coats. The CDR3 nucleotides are TGTGCCAGCAGTTACTCCCGGACAGGTCGCGGGGAAAAACTGTTTTTT. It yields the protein CASSYSRTGRGEKLFF.